A single T cell receptor beta chain is shown here with its context. The CDR3 has 17 residues. With 2 bases removed from V and 1 base from J, the gap between germline ends came to 17 bases. The germline CDR1 and CDR2 sequences are MNHEY and SMNVEV (reference sequence). Sequenced by immunoSEQ multiplex PCR; TCRdb stores in-frame clones only, minus some. This sample carries about 50,000 clones, 92% of them seen once, and the ten largest clones take 0.35% to 0.4%. The sample belongs to a study of T cell changes during pregnancy in multiple sclerosis. The chain couples TRBV27 to TRBJ1-1; D is ambiguous. The sequence was obtained from a female donor with multiple sclerosis, enrolled in a pregnancy study. Material: CD4+ T cells from peripheral blood mononuclear cells, obtained after pregnancy. CDR3 nucleotides: TGTGCCAGCAGTTTAGCGGTGCCCGGGAGGAGGAACACTGAAGCTTTCTTT. Amino acid sequence: CASSLAVPGRRNTEAFF.